Detailed here is one TCR beta chain. What it binds is unknown. The sample belongs to a study of T and B cells in COVID-19 patients. Study-wide background: The recovered patients had mostly mild to moderate COVID-19 with outpatient management.

The CDR3 is 15 amino acids. Trimming removed 4 bases at V and 3 bases at J, with 13 bases between. Germline V gene sequence: CDR1 SGHRS, CDR2 YFSETQ. BIOMED2 TRB-A/B primer pools were used in multiplex TRB PCR. TCRdb processed the multiplex PCR reads anew with MiXCR; each CDR3 protein has one entry. The table shows about 4,100 distinct CDR3 sequences, with around 25% occurring only once. The study, taken as a whole, reports: Early severe-case samples and blood from mildly ill patients during symptoms were in short supply.

From blood, about 240-550 ng of genomic DNA served as TRB template. The gene calls are TRBV5-1 and TRBJ1-4; possible D gene TRBD1, 6 bases. Sequenced sample: blood. The sequence was obtained from a human donor with active COVID-19. The CDR3, as DNA: TGCGCCAGCAGCGCGGGGGCGCAGCCTAATGAAAAACTGTTTTTT. It is translated as CASSAGAQPNEKLFF. Complete variable domain (other parts from reference TRBV5-1 and TRBJ1-4): KAGVTQTPRYLIKTRGQQVTLSCSPISGHRSVSWYQQTPGQGLQFLFEYFSETQRNKGNFPGRFSGRQFSNSRSEMNVSTLELGDSALYLCASSAGAQPNEKLFFGSGTQLSVL.